Presented here are 3 T cell receptor beta chains from one specimen sequenced in a study of blood T cell repertoires in COVID-19. Here immunoSEQ multiplex PCR was the method, and the copy in TCRdb shows in-frame clones only, minus some. There are about 80,000 clones in the sample; around four fifths occur only once, and approximately 30% lies in the top ten. Sequencing was carried out using peripheral blood. The origin of the receptors is a human donor in a cohort sampled during active COVID-19.

The chain carries TRBV7-2 and TRBJ1-2; maybe TRBD1 (6 bases). Trimming stripped 1 base from V and 4 bases from J, with 10 bases between. Looked up from germline, CDR1 is SGHTA and CDR2 is FQGNSA. The length of the CDR3 is 14 residues. CDR3: CASSLVPGAYGYTF. The CDR3 region has the DNA TGTGCCAGCAGCTTAGTTCCAGGGGCCTATGGCTACACCTTC.

The chain couples TRBV30 to TRBJ1-1; TRBD1 agrees at 7 bases. The J segment lost 4 bases and the V segment lost 2 bases, leaving 10 bases of the junction unmatched. Germline values: CDR1 GTSNPN, CDR2 SVGIG (reference sequence). The CDR3 extends over 15 amino acids. CDR3 DNA sequence: TGTGCCTGGAGTCCTCTCTTACCAGGGGGCACTGAAGCTTTCTTT. Its protein is CAWSPLLPGGTEAFF.

The V and J genes are TRBV30 and TRBJ1-1; no reliable D call. Germline V lookup: CDR1 GTSNPN, CDR2 SVGIG (reference sequence). V shed 8 bases and J shed 0 bases, with 16 bases lying between them. The CDR3 covers 14 residues. This chain's CDR3 is CASRPKTLNTEAFF. The DNA for the CDR3 is TGTGCCAGCCGTCCAAAAACTCTGAACACTGAAGCTTTCTTT.